The rows below give T cell receptor beta chains drawn from one sample of a study of blood T cell repertoires in COVID-19. Clones were read by immunoSEQ multiplex PCR, and TCRdb kept only the in-frame ones, dropping some. The sample holds approximately 70,000 clones, approximately 88% seen once. The sample taken for sequencing was peripheral blood. Receptors originate from a human donor in a cohort sampled during active COVID-19. The CDR3 runs from the conserved cysteine through the conserved F or W. The D gene is left open where the match is weak. Only part of the rows carry a size: once, few, many, or a class if the clone is expanded.

>TRBJ1-1|once|.|TRBV10-2
TGCGCCAGCAGGCGGCCCGGGGGGAATACTGAAGCTTTCTTT
CASRRPGGNTEAFF
>TRBJ2-3|.|.|TRBV12-3/TRBV12-4
TGTGCCAGCAGCGAGGCGCCGCCGGATACGCAGTATTTT
CASSEAPPDTQYF
>TRBJ2-1|.|.|TRBV28
TGTGCCAGCAGCCTTCCTGGCGGGGGCCGGGAGCAGTTCTTC
CASSLPGGGREQFF
>TRBJ2-2|few|TRBD2|TRBV2
TGTGCCAGCAGTGAAGAGATAGCGGGAGGGCCCGGGGAGCTGTTTTTT
CASSEEIAGGPGELFF
>TRBJ1-2|.|.|TRBV2
TGTGCCAGCACCCAGACAGGTCCCTATGGCTACACCTTC
CASTQTGPYGYTF
>TRBJ2-1|.|.|TRBV4-2
TGTGCCAGCAGCCAAGTGCAGGGAATCTACAATGAGCAGTTCTTC
CASSQVQGIYNEQFF
>TRBJ2-7|.|TRBD2|TRBV27
TGTGCCAGCCGGGGACTAGCGGATCACGAGCAGTACTTC
CASRGLADHEQYF
>TRBJ2-3|few|.|TRBV23-1
TGCGCCAGCAGTCTTGGTATAGTCGGTACGCAGTATTTT
CASSLGIVGTQYF
>TRBJ1-1|.|TRBD1|TRBV7-9
TGTGCCAGCAGGTGGACAGGGGGGGACACTGAAGCTTTCTTT
CASRWTGGDTEAFF
>TRBJ2-7|.|TRBD2|TRBV7-9
TGTGCCAGCAGCGAAGGGACTAGCGGGACCCATAGCTCCTACGAGCAGTACTTC
CASSEGTSGTHSSYEQYF
>TRBJ2-7|few|.|TRBV7-6
TGTGCCAGCACCCTGGGGGCCGTTCCCTACGAGCAGTACTTC
CASTLGAVPYEQYF
>TRBJ2-1|.|.|TRBV5-1
TGCGCCAGCAGCCCGCTTGGAAGCGCATTCTACAATGAGCAGTTCTTC
CASSPLGSAFYNEQFF
>TRBJ2-6|.|TRBD1|TRBV27
TGTGCCAGCAGTAGTGGGACAGGGGGCTCTGGGGCCAACGTCCTGACTTTC
CASSSGTGGSGANVLTF
>TRBJ2-3|.|.|TRBV5-1
TGCGCCAGCAGCTTAAATGCGGAGGGTGAGGATACGCAGTATTTT
CASSLNAEGEDTQYF
>TRBJ1-6|.|.|TRBV3-1/TRBV3-2
TGTGCCAGCAGCCAAGGAGGACAGCGGAATTCACCCCTCCACTTT
CASSQGGQRNSPLHF
>TRBJ2-3|.|TRBD2|TRBV10-1
TGCGTTCACTCGGGCCATAGCGGGAGGCCCCCCACAGATACGCAGTATTTT
CVHSGHSGRPPTDTQYF
>TRBJ2-5|.|.|TRBV2
TGTGCCAGCAGTCCTAGTTCCTCCCGGGAGACCCAGTACTTC
CASSPSSSRETQYF
>TRBJ2-7|.|TRBD1|TRBV19
TGTGCCAGTAGAACTGGACAGGGGGCTATCTACGAGCAGTACTTC
CASRTGQGAIYEQYF
>TRBJ2-1|once|TRBD2|TRBV19
TGTGCCAGTAGTCAGGTAGCGGGAGTGCTGTCGGGTGAGCAGTTCTTC
CASSQVAGVLSGEQFF
>TRBJ1-2|.|.|TRBV28
TGTGCCAGCAGCTCAACGAGTTATGGCTACACCTTC
CASSSTSYGYTF
>TRBJ1-3|.|TRBD1|TRBV9
TGTGCCAGCAGCACGACGACAGGGTCTGGAAACACCATATATTTT
CASSTTTGSGNTIYF
>TRBJ2-3|once|TRBD1|TRBV10-3
TGTGCCATCAGTGGGGAGACAGGGCGCTCTAGCACAGATACGCAGTATTTT
CAISGETGRSSTDTQYF
>TRBJ1-3|few|TRBD1|TRBV5-4
TGTGCCAGCAGCTTAACAGGGGTGGGCACCATATATTTT
CASSLTGVGTIYF
>TRBJ2-3|.|TRBD2|TRBV11-3
TGTGCCAGCAGCACCCGGACTAGCGGGGGGGCCGGCACAGATACGCAGTATTTT
CASSTRTSGGAGTDTQYF
>TRBJ2-3|.|.|TRBV11-1
TGTGCCAGCAGCCCGGGGACTTACACAGATACGCAGTATTTT
CASSPGTYTDTQYF
>TRBJ2-4|.|.|TRBV6-2/TRBV6-3
TGTGCCAGCAGTCAGGGTTCAGTTCAGTACTTC
CASSQGSVQYF
>TRBJ2-7|.|.|TRBV5-1
TGCGCCAGCAGCTCGAGCCGGAGCTCCTACGAGCAGTACTTC
CASSSSRSSYEQYF
>TRBJ2-1|.|TRBD2|TRBV5-1
TGCGCCAGCAGCTTCCGGGAGGCAGGTAATGAGCAGTTCTTC
CASSFREAGNEQFF
>TRBJ2-7|.|TRBD2|TRBV20-1
TGCAGTGCTAGTGGTACCGGGACTAGAAGCTACGAGCAGTACTTC
CSASGTGTRSYEQYF
>TRBJ2-3|once|TRBD2|TRBV28
TGTGCCAGCAGTAAGACTAGCGGGAGGGCCAGTGCTAGCACAGATACGCAGTATTTT
CASSKTSGRASASTDTQYF
>TRBJ2-1|.|.|TRBV3-1/TRBV3-2
TGTGCCAGCAGCCCTCGGGGTAGCGGCACCTACAATGAGCAGTTCTTC
CASSPRGSGTYNEQFF
>TRBJ2-7|once|.|TRBV30
TGTGCCTGGAGTGTACTTGAGGAGGTGGGGGAGCAGTACTTC
CAWSVLEEVGEQYF
>TRBJ1-2|.|.|TRBV29-1
TGCAGCGTACGGGGAGCTAACTATGGCTACACCTTC
CSVRGANYGYTF
>TRBJ2-7|.|.|TRBV11-2
TGTGCCAGCAGCTTAGATTCTGCGGGGGCCGAGCAGTACTTC
CASSLDSAGAEQYF
>TRBJ2-7|.|.|TRBV7-8
TGTGCCAGCAGCTTCCTGACAGATTACGAGCAGTACTTC
CASSFLTDYEQYF
>TRBJ2-3|.|TRBD2|TRBV6-1
TGTGCCAGCAGTGGCGGACTAGCGGGGATGATAGATACGCAGTATTTT
CASSGGLAGMIDTQYF
>TRBJ2-5|few|.|TRBV27
TGTGCCAGCAGTTTATCCTCGGGTTTGGTTGAGACCCAGTACTTC
CASSLSSGLVETQYF
>TRBJ1-4|.|.|TRBV6-2/TRBV6-3
TGTGCCAGCAGTTACCGGGAGGGGGAACTGTTTTTT
CASSYREGELFF
>TRBJ2-1|.|TRBD2|TRBV4-2
TGTGCCAGCAGCCAAGAAGCGGGAGGGCCCTACAATGAGCAGTTCTTC
CASSQEAGGPYNEQFF
>TRBJ1-5|.|.|TRBV28
TGTGCCAGCGTCATTAGCAATCAGCCCCAGCATTTT
CASVISNQPQHF
>TRBJ2-5|.|TRBD1|TRBV30
TGTGCCTGGAGTGTCGGACAGGGTTCTTGGACCCAGTACTTC
CAWSVGQGSWTQYF
>TRBJ1-2|.|.|TRBV6-2/TRBV6-3
TGTGCCAGCAGTTACCCCAGACAGGTTGACTATGGCTACACCTTC
CASSYPRQVDYGYTF
>TRBJ2-1|.|.|TRBV5-1
TGCGCCAGCAGCTTACAGTCTCCCTACAATGAGCAGTTCTTC
CASSLQSPYNEQFF
>TRBJ2-3|.|.|TRBV11-3
TGTGCCAGCAGCTTAGAACTAGAAGATACGCAGTATTTT
CASSLELEDTQYF
>TRBJ1-3|.|TRBD1|TRBV5-1
TGCGCCAGCAGCTTGGAAGCAATGGGACAGAGCTCTGGAAACACCATATATTTT
CASSLEAMGQSSGNTIYF
>TRBJ2-3|many|.|TRBV27
TGTGCCAGCAGTTCTACCCACCCCTTCACAGATACGCAGTATTTT
CASSSTHPFTDTQYF
>TRBJ1-4|.|.|TRBV5-6
TGTGCCAGCAGCTTGGGAATGGGGGGTCGGGCAACTAATGAAAAACTGTTTTTT
CASSLGMGGRATNEKLFF
>TRBJ2-7|.|.|TRBV7-6
TGTGCCAGCAGCTTAGCCCAGATCGGGTACGAGCAGTACTTC
CASSLAQIGYEQYF
>TRBJ2-3|.|TRBD2|TRBV7-9
TGTGCCAGCAGCGTGGGGAGCGGGAGTACAAATACGCAGTATTTT
CASSVGSGSTNTQYF
>TRBJ2-7|once|.|TRBV5-1
TGCGCCAGCAGCGGCGGGGTCTCCGACGAGCAGTACTTC
CASSGGVSDEQYF
>TRBJ2-7|.|.|TRBV19
TGTGCCAGTAGTAAGACGGGGCTGTGGACAGAAATCTACGAGCAGTACTTC
CASSKTGLWTEIYEQYF
>TRBJ2-3|.|TRBD2|TRBV7-2
TGTGCCAGCAGCTTAATAGCGGGACTAGCAGATACGCAGTATTTT
CASSLIAGLADTQYF
>TRBJ1-1|.|.|TRBV7-2
TGTGCCAGCAGCTTAGATCTGTTGGGTTTTAGGGGGTTTACTGAAGCTTTCTTT
CASSLDLLGFRGFTEAFF
>TRBJ2-3|once|TRBD2|TRBV5-1
TGCGCCAGCAGCCAACAAGGACTAGCCGATACGCAGTATTTT
CASSQQGLADTQYF
>TRBJ1-2|once|.|TRBV9
TGTGCCAGCAGCGTTTCGTCAGGGCATGGCTACACCTTC
CASSVSSGHGYTF
>TRBJ1-4|.|TRBD1|TRBV14
TGTGCCAGCAGCCAAGATGGGGACAGGGGGTCCGAAAAACTGTTTTTT
CASSQDGDRGSEKLFF